This record looks at one T cell receptor (beta chain) sequence and its context. Its target is unknown. This specimen belongs to a study of OX40 agonist ivuxolimab in advanced cancers. Study background: Intravenous ivuxolimab at 0.01 to 10 mg/kg was given to patients every 2 weeks. Overall study findings and caveats: Fewer expanded clones were found on average in CD4+ than in CD8+ T cells.

The repertoire was sequenced with immunoSEQ multiplex PCR; TCRdb's copy has only in-frame clones and lacks some. The sample shows about 54,000 clones, approximately 84% of them seen only once. Germline V gives CDR1 SGHKS, CDR2 YYEKEE (reference sequence). The CDR3 consists of 15 residues. Trimming removed 2 bases from V and 4 bases from J; junction bases left unmatched: 6. Specimen: CD4+ or CD8+ T cells sorted from blood, collected in a trial of the OX40 agonist ivuxolimab. The chain links TRBV5-5 to TRBJ1-3, with 7 bases that match TRBD1. This sequence was found in an adult with an advanced solid tumor such as melanoma, head and neck, liver or kidney cancer. CDR3 in DNA: TGTGCCAGCAGCTTTGACAGGGAGTCGGGAAACACCATATATTTT. Residues: CASSFDRESGNTIYF.